This TCR beta chain was captured in a study of T cell responses to AZD1222 COVID-19 vaccine. Study details: The study pooled second doses at about 4 or about 12 weeks. Findings of the study overall: Most donors were white British and more were female, and clonal diversity was possibly underestimated.

The CDR3 has 16 amino acids. CDR1 is SGHRS and CDR2 is YFSETQ in the germline V gene. Unmatched junction bases numbered 15, after V lost 4 bases and J lost 6 bases. Clones were sequenced by immunoSEQ multiplex PCR, and TCRdb holds only the in-frame ones, with some missing. The table shows around 160,000 clones, with around 88% occurring only once. On this clone itself: Its target is unknown.

The source material was peripheral blood, sampled on day 0 of AZD1222 vaccination. This sequence originates from an adult in good health. The chain couples TRBV5-1 to TRBJ1-2, with 7 positions matching TRBD1. DNA of the CDR3: TGCGCCAGCAGCCTCCACTGGGACAGTGTTCCGGATGGCTACACCTTC. Its translation is CASSLHWDSVPDGYTF.